This TCR beta chain was obtained from a study of OX40 agonist ivuxolimab in advanced cancers. Profiling relied on immunoSEQ multiplex PCR, and the TCRdb table lists in-frame clones only, not all of them. The table records approximately 69,000 clones, roughly 80% of them present only once. The V and J ends lost 1 base and 4 bases respectively, with 13 bases between them. Germline V gives CDR1 LGHNA, CDR2 YSLEER. CDR3 length equals 15 residues. The TCR comes from an adult with an advanced solid tumor such as melanoma, head and neck, liver or kidney cancer. The genes are TRBV4-3 and TRBJ2-5, with D tentatively TRBD1 (6 bases). Specimen: CD4+ or CD8+ T cells sorted from blood, collected in a trial of the OX40 agonist ivuxolimab. The CDR3 coding sequence is TGCGCCAGCAGCCAAGTGTGGGGGCTAGGAGAGACCCAGTACTTC. Translated: CASSQVWGLGETQYF.